This passage covers 9 T cell receptor beta chains from one sample sequenced in a study of T cell repertoires in cytomegalovirus infection. No antigen has been identified for these receptors. TCRdb fed the reads into MiXCR, producing one record per CDR3 protein. This table holds about 900,000 distinct CDR3 sequences, around 30% found once. The sequencing here drew on cultured CD8+ T cells from PBMCs, taken from culture after CMV antigen stimulation. The receptors derive from a human donor in good health (CMV status not recorded). Some clones in this sample may be carry-over from other donors' samples.

This clonotype has more than one count but fewer than ten. The rearrangement links TRBV7-9 to TRBJ1-1; a weak D match, TRBD1 (5 bases). This CDR3 is 13 amino acids long. Trimming left V 7 bases short and J 3 bases short, with 12 bases between. Germline CDR1 SEHNR, CDR2 FQNEAQ (reference sequence). Written as DNA, the CDR3 is TGTGCCAGCAACCTAGGGGCCGACACTGAAGCTTTCTTT. Amino acid sequence: CASNLGADTEAFF.

This chain links TRBV19 with TRBJ1-5; weak D call: TRBD1 (6 bases). With 4 bases removed from V and 3 bases from J, the gap between germline ends came to 19 bases. CDR3 length equals 17 residues. Germline loops: CDR1 LNHDA, CDR2 SQIVND (reference sequence). The DNA of the CDR3 is TGTGCCAGTAGTAATACCAAACACAGGGTTCTCAATCAGCCCCAGCATTTT. Residues: CASSNTKHRVLNQPQHF.

This sequence joins TRBV12-3 or TRBV12-4 and TRBJ2-5; possibly TRBD2 for D (6 bases). Trimming took off 4 bases at V and 13 bases at J, with 13 bases between the two ends. The CDR3 is made up of 11 amino acids. DNA of the CDR3: TGTGCCAGCAGTTCCTCCGGGACTTGGTACTTC. This translates into CASSSSGTWYF.

The rearrangement joins TRBV7-6 to TRBJ2-1, with D possibly matching TRBD2 (6 bases). This CDR3 has 14 amino acids. Trimming shortened V by 3 bases and J by 8 bases, and 14 bases separated the two germline ends. CDR1 is SGHVS, CDR2 FNYEAQ, per germline. The CDR3 DNA reads as TGTGCCAGCAGCTTTGGCGGGATGAACGATGAGCAGTTCTTC. Its translation is CASSFGGMNDEQFF.

The genes are TRBV7-3 and TRBJ2-5; 12 nucleotides agree with TRBD2. Trimming took 5 bases from V and 5 from J; bases not matched to a gene: 3. Germline CDR1 SGHTA, CDR2 FQGTGA. The CDR3 has 14 residues. The CDR3 loop reads CASSALAGGETQYF. The CDR3 nucleotides are TGTGCCAGCAGCGCACTAGCGGGGGGTGAGACCCAGTACTTC. The full variable domain, in which reference TRBV7-3 and TRBJ2-5 provide the parts outside the CDR3, is GAGVSQTPSNKVTEKGKYVELRCDPISGHTALYWYRQSLGQGPEFLIYFQGTGAADDSGLPNDRFFAVRPEGSVSTLKIQRTERGDSAVYLCASSALAGGETQYFGPGTRLLVL.

This sequence joins TRBV7-6 and TRBJ2-3; D is unclear. Trimming stripped 5 bases from V and 3 bases from J, with 18 bases between. This CDR3 comprises 16 residues. Germline CDR1 reads SGHVS; CDR2 reads FNYEAQ. The CDR3 loop is CASSPSSGPATDTQYF. CDR3 coding DNA: TGTGCCAGCAGCCCAAGCTCCGGGCCAGCAACAGATACGCAGTATTTT. The complete variable domain, with remaining parts taken from reference TRBV7-6 and TRBJ2-3, reads GAGVSQSPRYKVTKRGQDVALRCDPISGHVSLYWYRQALGQGPEFLTYFNYEAQQDKSGLPNDRFSAERPEGSISTLTIQRTEQRDSAMYRCASSPSSGPATDTQYFGPGTRLTVL.

V is TRBV19 and J is TRBJ2-2; TRBD1 matches at 10 bases. V was clipped by 8 bases and J by 7 bases; unmatched bases: 7. Germline values: CDR1 LNHDA, CDR2 SQIVND (reference sequence). The CDR3 has 14 amino acids. The CDR3 here is CASRWDRGNGELFF. The DNA of the CDR3 is TGTGCCAGTCGCTGGGACAGGGGTAACGGGGAGCTGTTTTTT. Full variable domain (outside the CDR3, taken from reference TRBV19 and TRBJ2-2): DGGITQSPKYLFRKEGQNVTLSCEQNLNHDAMYWYRQDPGQGLRLIYYSQIVNDFQKGDIAEGYSVSREKKESFPLTVTSAQKNPTAFYLCASRWDRGNGELFFGEGSRLTVL.

This clonotype was recorded many times. The rearrangement uses TRBV7-6 and TRBJ2-3; tentatively, D is TRBD2 (7 bases). V dropped 4 bases and J dropped 5 bases, with 19 bases sitting between them. Germline loops: CDR1 SGHVS, CDR2 FNYEAQ. The CDR3 loop spans 16 amino acids. CDR3 bases: TGTGCCAGCAGCTCGGGCGGGGGCCTAGTGATAGATACGCAGTATTTT. Translation gives CASSSGGGLVIDTQYF.

This clonotype was detected only a few times. The V call is TRBV7-6, the J call TRBJ2-5; the match to TRBD1 covers 7 bases. This CDR3 is built from 14 residues. V gave up 4 bases and J gave up 5 bases; unmatched junction bases: 7. Germline V lookup: CDR1 SGHVS, CDR2 FNYEAQ. The CDR3 sequence is CASSSGARGETQYF. DNA of the CDR3: TGTGCCAGCAGCTCAGGGGCCAGGGGGGAGACCCAGTACTTC.